The 22 T cell receptor beta chains below were found in one sample sequenced in a study of Graves' ophthalmopathy and Graves' hyperthyroidism. The authors amplified TCR beta CDR3 regions from RNA transcripts. The authors performed first-round RT-PCR with HTBI primers and then a second-round multiplex PCR. TCRdb ran MiXCR on the multiplex PCR reads and lists one entry per CDR3 protein. The sample includes some 1.1 million distinct CDR3 sequences, about 36% of them seen just once. Sequencing was done on a sample of peripheral blood or thyroid tissue (not recorded which). All receptors come from an adult man with Graves' hyperthyroidism.

There are a few counts of this clonotype. This sequence joins TRBV29-1 and TRBJ2-7; a possible D gene is TRBD2 (5 bases). The end of the DNA aligns better with TRBJ2-1, so the J call may be wrong. The CDR3 sequence is 11 residues long. Germline lookup yields CDR1 SQVTM and CDR2 ANQGSEA. CDR3 protein: CSAGLGYEQFF. CDR3 nucleotides: TGCAGCGCTGGACTGGGCTATGAGCAGTTCTTC.

This clonotype was seen more than once but under ten times. This may stem from a read error, because a much larger clone lies one nucleotide away. The gene calls are TRBV15 and TRBJ2-7, with TRBD1 matching 8 bases. The CDR3 extends over 17 amino acids. V shed 1 base and J 2 bases; nucleotides not matched to a gene: 10. From germline, CDR1 is LNHNV and CDR2 YYDKDF (reference sequence). Here the CDR3 reads CATSRGQGNKDAYEQYF. The CDR3 coding sequence is TGTGCCACCAGCAGAGGACAGGGGAATAAAGATGCCTACGAGCAGTACTTC.

A remark on this clonotype: This may be a read error: a much more frequent sequence differs by one nucleotide. The gene calls are TRBV7-9 and TRBJ2-7; D possibly uses TRBD1 or TRBD2 (7 bases each). Germline V gene sequence: CDR1 SEHNR, CDR2 FQNEAQ (reference sequence). The CDR3 covers 14 residues. CDR3 in DNA: TGTGCCGGCAGCTTACAGGGGACTACGGTGGAGCAGTACTTC. Translation gives CAGSLQGTTVEQYF.

This clonotype was counted many times. This sequence joins TRBV15 and TRBJ1-1; D uncertain. CDR3 length equals 12 residues. Trimming removed 1 base from V and 11 bases from J, with 11 bases in between. Germline V lookup: CDR1 LNHNV, CDR2 YYDKDF (reference sequence). The chain's CDR3 is CATSRVGAVAFF. The DNA of the CDR3 is TGTGCCACCAGCAGAGTGGGAGCAGTGGCTTTCTTT.

This clonotype was counted ten times or more. The chain is built from TRBV29-1 and TRBJ1-1, with D unclear. The CDR3 is 10 amino acids. V lost 5 bases, J lost 6 bases, and 7 bases lay in between. Germline CDR1 reads SQVTM; CDR2 reads ANQGSEA. As DNA, the CDR3 is TGCAGCGTTCCCGGGCCTGAAGCTTTCTTT. It specifies CSVPGPEAFF.

This clonotype was found a few times. The chain couples TRBV20-1 to TRBJ2-7; no clear D gene. V was trimmed by 2 bases and J by 2 bases, leaving 10 bases between them. Germline lookup yields CDR1 DFQATT and CDR2 SNEGSKA (reference sequence). The CDR3 extends over 13 amino acids. The CDR3 DNA sequence: TGCAGTGCTAGAAGAACTAATACCTACGAGCAGTACTTC. Its translation: CSARRTNTYEQYF.

This clonotype was counted between two and nine times. The rearrangement joins TRBV10-3 to TRBJ1-1; the D gene is possibly TRBD1 (6 bases). The germline CDR1 and CDR2 sequences are ENHRY and SYGVKD. Trimming pared 10 bases from V and 4 bases from J, leaving 16 bases between. The CDR3 totals 13 residues. CDR3 region: CASGLQGSTEAFF. CDR3 bases: TGTGCCAGCGGGCTGCAGGGGAGCACTGAAGCTTTCTTT.

In the case of this clonotype: Because the CDR3 is missing its conserved closing phenylalanine or tryptophan, this is likely a read error. The DNA is left out, because the CDR3 cannot be placed on it with certainty; the CDR3 is given as TCRdb lists it. The chain links TRBV15 to TRBJ1-3. Germline V gene sequence: CDR1 LNHNV, CDR2 YYDKDF (reference sequence). Both ends counted, the CDR3 spans 8 residues. The CDR3 sequence: CATSRDLA.

V is TRBV6-5 and J is TRBJ1-1; D uncertain. Germline-derived CDR1 and CDR2 are MNHEY and SVGAGI. Trimming shortened V by 0 bases and J by 4 bases, and 9 bases separated the two germline ends. The CDR3 contains 14 residues. CDR3 bases: TGTGCCAGCAGTTACTCGAAATGGGGCACTGAAGCTTTCTTT. This codes for CASSYSKWGTEAFF.

V usage is TRBV10-3 and J usage is TRBJ1-1, with D tentatively TRBD1 (6 bases). CDR3 size: 15 residues. From germline, CDR1 is ENHRY and CDR2 SYGVKD. V dropped 3 bases and J dropped 3 bases, with 14 bases sitting between them. This chain's CDR3 is CAISDGGRTDTEAFF. The DNA for the CDR3 is TGTGCCATCAGTGATGGGGGCAGAACTGACACTGAAGCTTTCTTT.

This clonotype has at least ten counts. V gene TRBV15 combines with J gene TRBJ1-1; 7 nucleotides agree with TRBD1. J lost 5 bases, V lost 5 bases, and 5 bases had no gene match. The germline V gene has CDR1 LNHNV and CDR2 YYDKDF (reference sequence). CDR3 length equals 13 residues. CDR3 loop: CATSQGGWTEAFF. The CDR3 DNA sequence: TGTGCCACCAGCCAAGGGGGCTGGACTGAAGCTTTCTTT.

This clonotype was counted at least ten times. V gene TRBV19 combines with J gene TRBJ1-1; D is unresolved. Trimming removed 4 bases from V and 1 base from J, with 13 bases in between. Germline loops: CDR1 LNHDA, CDR2 SQIVND (reference sequence). This CDR3 region has 15 residues. The DNA of the CDR3 is TGTGCCAGTAGTACTCCCCGGCGGGAGAACACTGAAGCTTTCTTT. It codes for CASSTPRRENTEAFF.

There are many counts of this clonotype. The J gene is TRBJ2-2, the V gene TRBV7-8; 7 bases match TRBD1. The trim removed 2 bases at V and 4 bases at J, leaving 4 bases unmatched. This CDR3 region has 15 residues. CDR1 is SGHVS, CDR2 FQNEAQ, per germline. In DNA form, the CDR3 reads TGTGCCAGCAGCTTAAGAGGGGGCATCACCGGGGAGCTGTTTTTT. Its protein is CASSLRGGITGELFF.

This clonotype was seen just once. The chain combines TRBV25-1 with TRBJ1-6; 7 nucleotides agree with TRBD1. The CDR3 is 17 residues long. Germline V lookup: CDR1 MGHDK, CDR2 SYGVNS. Germline trimming cut 3 bases from V and 6 bases from J; bases unmatched to any gene: 11. CDR3 region: CASSEFISGQVNSPLHF. CDR3 nucleotide sequence: TGTGCCAGCAGTGAGTTTATCAGTGGACAGGTTAATTCACCCCTCCACTTT.

This clonotype occurred many times. The chain joins TRBV11-2 to TRBJ1-5; unclear D gene. This CDR3 is 13 amino acids long. The V end was cut by 3 bases, the J end by 5 bases, with 8 bases between. From germline, CDR1 is SGHAT and CDR2 FQNNGV. CDR3 sequence (DNA): TGTGCCAGCAGCTTCGAACCTGATCAGCCCCAGCATTTT. Its translation: CASSFEPDQPQHF.

This chain connects TRBV7-9 to TRBJ2-3; 11 nucleotides match TRBD2. The CDR3 is 16 amino acids. J lost 5 bases, V lost 4 bases, and 8 bases had no gene match. Looked up from germline, CDR1 is SEHNR and CDR2 is FQNEAQ (reference sequence). The CDR3 sequence: CASSSGLAGSGDTQYF. CDR3 sequence (DNA): TGTGCCAGCAGCTCTGGACTAGCGGGTTCAGGAGATACGCAGTATTTT.

Turning to this clonotype: One end of the junction is discordant with germline, which a read error may explain. The V call is TRBV7-9, the J call TRBJ2-2, with D tentatively TRBD2 (5 bases). Germline loops: CDR1 SEHNR, CDR2 FQNEAQ (reference sequence). This CDR3 is built from 14 residues. This CDR3 is CASSLGENTGELSW. The CDR3 DNA is TGTGCCAGCAGCTTAGGCGAGAACACCGGGGAGCTGTCTTGG.

This clonotype was observed a single time. Since a far larger clone is one base different, this is likely a read error. This sequence joins TRBV7-3 and TRBJ2-7, with D perhaps TRBD1 (6 bases). The germline V gene has CDR1 SGHTA and CDR2 FQGTGA. The CDR3 runs 14 residues. In nucleotides, the CDR3 is TGTGCCAGCAGCTTAACAGGGGGAGACTACGAGCAGTCCTTC. It codes for CASSLTGGDYEQSF.

The table lists this clonotype with many counts. The chain employs TRBV2 and TRBJ1-4, with TRBD1 identical over 8 bases. This CDR3 region has 13 residues. In germline, CDR1 is SNHLY, CDR2 FYNNEI. Germline trimming cut 7 bases from V and 7 bases from J; bases unmatched to any gene: 5. CDR3: CASKGQGSEKLFF. As DNA, the CDR3 is TGTGCCAGCAAAGGACAGGGCTCTGAAAAACTGTTTTTT.

The chain uses TRBV5-1 and TRBJ1-4; perhaps TRBD1 as D (5 bases). The germline gives CDR1 SGHRS, CDR2 YFSETQ. The CDR3 extends over 16 amino acids. The V end was cut by 4 bases, the J end by 6 bases, with 19 bases between. The DNA for the CDR3 is TGCGCCAGCAGCGGGACTAGCGGGATTAGATATGAAAAACTGTTTTTT. Amino acid sequence: CASSGTSGIRYEKLFF. Filled out from reference TRBV5-1 and TRBJ1-4, the complete variable domain reads KAGVTQTPRYLIKTRGQQVTLSCSPISGHRSVSWYQQTPGQGLQFLFEYFSETQRNKGNFPGRFSGRQFSNSRSEMNVSTLELGDSALYLCASSGTSGIRYEKLFFGSGTQLSVL.

This chain joins TRBV3-1 and TRBJ2-2, with D possibly called TRBD1 or TRBD2 (5 bases each). The CDR3 is 19 amino acids. CDR1 and CDR2 (germline): LGHDT, YNNKEL (reference sequence). The V and J ends lost 0 bases and 4 bases respectively, with 21 bases between them. The CDR3 DNA reads TGTGCCAGCAGCCAAGATCTAGTCGGGTGGGGGAGCGGCACCGGGGAGCTGTTTTTT. Amino acid sequence: CASSQDLVGWGSGTGELFF.

The J gene is TRBJ1-5, the V gene TRBV30; unclear D gene. Germline loops: CDR1 GTSNPN, CDR2 SVGIG (reference sequence). This CDR3 is built from 14 residues. The germline V and J ends were trimmed by 0 bases and 7 bases, with 13 bases remaining between them. In DNA, the CDR3 is TGTGCCTGGAGTGTACGAAGCCGGGGACAGCCCCAGCATTTT. Amino acids: CAWSVRSRGQPQHF. Full variable domain (rest looked up from reference TRBV30 and TRBJ1-5): SQTIHQWPATLVQPVGSPLSLECTVEGTSNPNLYWYRQAAGRGLQLLFYSVGIGQISSEVPQNLSASRPQDRQFILSSKKLLLSDSGFYLCAWSVRSRGQPQHFGDGTRLSIL.